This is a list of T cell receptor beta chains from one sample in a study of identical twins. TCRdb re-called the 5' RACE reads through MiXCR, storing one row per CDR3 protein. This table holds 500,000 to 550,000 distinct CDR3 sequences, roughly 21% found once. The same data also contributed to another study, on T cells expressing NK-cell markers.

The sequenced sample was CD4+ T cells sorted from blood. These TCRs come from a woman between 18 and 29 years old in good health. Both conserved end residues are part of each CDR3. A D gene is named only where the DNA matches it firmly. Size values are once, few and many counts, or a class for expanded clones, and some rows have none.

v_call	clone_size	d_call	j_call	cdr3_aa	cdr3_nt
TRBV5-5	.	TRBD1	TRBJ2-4	CASSASGTGVKNIQYF	TGTGCCAGCAGCGCTTCCGGGACAGGGGTCAAAAACATTCAGTACTTC
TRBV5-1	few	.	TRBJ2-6	CDTSSVGCSGANVLTF	TGCGATACCAGTTCAGTCGGCTGCTCTGGGGCCAACGTCCTGACTTTC
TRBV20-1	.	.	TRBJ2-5	CSAKTNPGTNGQETQYF	TGCAGTGCTAAGACCAACCCCGGGACAAATGGCCAAGAGACCCAGTACTTC
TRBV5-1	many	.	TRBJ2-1	CASSFVHEQFF	TGCGCCAGCAGCTTTGTCCATGAGCAGTTCTTC
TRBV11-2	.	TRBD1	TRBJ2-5	CASTRTGWEETQYF	TGTGCCAGCACCAGGACAGGGTGGGAAGAGACCCAGTACTTC
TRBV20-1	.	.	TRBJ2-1	CSAGADEQFF	TGCAGTGCGGGGGCTGATGAGCAGTTCTTC
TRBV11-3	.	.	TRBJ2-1	CASSKSGFNNEQFF	TGTGCCAGCAGTAAAAGCGGATTTAACAATGAGCAGTTCTTC
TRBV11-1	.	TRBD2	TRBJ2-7	CASRGLAGDYEQYF	TGTGCCAGCAGGGGACTAGCGGGAGACTACGAGCAGTACTTC
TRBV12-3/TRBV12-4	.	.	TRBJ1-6	CASSPRGPLHF	TGTGCCAGCAGCCCAAGGGGACCCCTCCACTTT
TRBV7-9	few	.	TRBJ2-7	CASSPKWDSRSSFEQYF	TGTGCCAGCAGCCCGAAGTGGGACTCCCGGAGTTCGTTCGAGCAGTACTTC
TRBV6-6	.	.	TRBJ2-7	CASTYGAMSEQYF	TGTGCCAGCACCTACGGGGCAATGAGCGAGCAGTACTTC
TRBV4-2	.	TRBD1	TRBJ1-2	CASSQVGTGSPNYGYTF	TGTGCCAGCAGCCAAGTCGGGACAGGGAGCCCTAACTATGGCTACACCTTC
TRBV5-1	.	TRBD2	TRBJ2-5	CASSLGLLARSF	TGCGCCAGCAGCTTGGGGTTACTAGCGAGGAGCTTC
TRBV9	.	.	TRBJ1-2	CASSTTLRGYTF	TGTGCCAGCAGCACTACTCTTCGAGGCTACACCTTC
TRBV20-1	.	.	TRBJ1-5	CSARAGGVGGQPQHF	TGCAGTGCTAGGGCGGGGGGGGTTGGTGGTCAGCCCCAGCATTTT
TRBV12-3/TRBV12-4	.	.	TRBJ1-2	CASSLAGGRVGGYTF	TGTGCCAGCAGTTTAGCCGGGGGCAGGGTGGGTGGCTACACCTTC
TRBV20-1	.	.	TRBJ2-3	CSAPRAYGTGIPQGSDTQYF	TGCAGTGCTCCGCGGGCTTATGGAACAGGGATCCCCCAGGGGTCGGATACGCAGTATTTT
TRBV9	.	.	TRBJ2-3	CASSDEQTDTQYF	TGTGCCAGCTCGGACGAACAGACAGATACGCAGTATTTT
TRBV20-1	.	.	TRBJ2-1	CSAAQPGNEQFF	TGCAGTGCCGCCCAGCCTGGCAATGAGCAGTTCTTC
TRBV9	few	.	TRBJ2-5	CASSTIRNGSQETQYF	TGTGCCAGCAGCACCATCCGGAACGGGAGCCAAGAGACCCAGTACTTC
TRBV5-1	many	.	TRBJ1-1	CASSLFGQLNTEAFF	TGCGCCAGCAGCTTGTTCGGACAGCTGAACACTGAAGCTTTCTTT
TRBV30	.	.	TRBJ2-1	CAWCPGLTEYNEQFF	TGTGCCTGGTGCCCGGGACTGACCGAATACAATGAGCAGTTCTTC
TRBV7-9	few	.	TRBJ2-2	CASSLTDTGELFF	TGTGCCAGCAGCTTGACAGACACCGGGGAGCTGTTTTTT
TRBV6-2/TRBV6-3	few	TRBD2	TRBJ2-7	CASTPRGGSNEQYF	TGTGCCAGCACCCCCCGGGGAGGGTCCAACGAGCAGTACTTC
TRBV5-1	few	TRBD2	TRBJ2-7	CASSSSGGQSYEQYF	TGCGCCAGCAGTTCAAGCGGGGGCCAGTCCTACGAGCAGTACTTC
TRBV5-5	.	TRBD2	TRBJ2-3	CASSTSLVPGGDTQYF	TGTGCCAGCAGCACCTCCCTAGTACCGGGGGGAGATACGCAGTATTTT
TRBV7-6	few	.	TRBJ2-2	CASSSRDFNNGELFF	TGTGCCAGCAGCTCCCGGGACTTTAACAACGGGGAGCTGTTTTTT
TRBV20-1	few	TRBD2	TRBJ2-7	CSLLAGVKEQYF	TGCAGCCTACTAGCGGGAGTCAAAGAGCAGTACTTC
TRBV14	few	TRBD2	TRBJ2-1	CASSPGSGTSTDNEQFF	TGTGCCAGCAGCCCCGGTTCCGGGACTAGCACCGACAATGAGCAGTTCTTC
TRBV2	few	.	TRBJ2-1	CASSEFWDTNEQFF	TGTGCCAGCAGTGAGTTCTGGGATACCAATGAGCAGTTCTTC
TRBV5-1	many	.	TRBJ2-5	CASSLTGGETQYF	TGTGCCAGCAGTTTAACAGGAGGAGAGACCCAGTACTTC
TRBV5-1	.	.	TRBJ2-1	CASSLDISSYNEQFF	TGCGCCAGCAGCCTAGACATTAGCTCCTACAATGAGCAGTTCTTC